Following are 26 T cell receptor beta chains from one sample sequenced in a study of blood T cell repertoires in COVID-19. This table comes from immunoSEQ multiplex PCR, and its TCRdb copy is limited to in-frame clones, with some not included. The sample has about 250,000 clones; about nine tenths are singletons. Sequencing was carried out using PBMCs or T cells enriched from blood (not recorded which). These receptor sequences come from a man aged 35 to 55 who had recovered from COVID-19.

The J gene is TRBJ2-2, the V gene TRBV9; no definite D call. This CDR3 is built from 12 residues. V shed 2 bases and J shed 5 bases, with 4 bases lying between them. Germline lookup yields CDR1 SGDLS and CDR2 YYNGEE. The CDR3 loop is CASSVLTGELFF. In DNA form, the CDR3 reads TGTGCCAGCAGCGTCCTAACCGGGGAGCTGTTTTTT.

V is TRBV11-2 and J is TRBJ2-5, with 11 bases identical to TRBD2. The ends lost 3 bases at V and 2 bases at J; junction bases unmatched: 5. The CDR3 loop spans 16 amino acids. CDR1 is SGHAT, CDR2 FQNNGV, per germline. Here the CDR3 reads CASSFGLAGLQETQYF. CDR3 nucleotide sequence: TGTGCCAGCAGCTTCGGACTAGCGGGTCTTCAAGAGACCCAGTACTTC.

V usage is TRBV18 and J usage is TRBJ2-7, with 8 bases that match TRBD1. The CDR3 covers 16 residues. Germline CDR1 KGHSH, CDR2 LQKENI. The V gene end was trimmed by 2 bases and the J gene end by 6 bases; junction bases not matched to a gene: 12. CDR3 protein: CASSPAISGGSGEQYF. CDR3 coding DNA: TGTGCCAGCTCACCAGCTATTTCAGGGGGCTCAGGCGAGCAGTACTTC.

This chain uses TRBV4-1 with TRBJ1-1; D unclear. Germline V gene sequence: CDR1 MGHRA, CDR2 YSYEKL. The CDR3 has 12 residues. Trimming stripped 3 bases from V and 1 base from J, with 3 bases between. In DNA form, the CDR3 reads TGCGCCAGCAGCCACCAGAACACTGAAGCTTTCTTT. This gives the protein CASSHQNTEAFF.

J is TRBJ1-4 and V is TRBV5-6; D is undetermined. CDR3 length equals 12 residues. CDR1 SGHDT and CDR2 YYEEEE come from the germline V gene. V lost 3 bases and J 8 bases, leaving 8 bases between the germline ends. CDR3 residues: CASSWYAEKLFF. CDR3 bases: TGTGCCAGCAGCTGGTATGCGGAAAAACTGTTTTTT.

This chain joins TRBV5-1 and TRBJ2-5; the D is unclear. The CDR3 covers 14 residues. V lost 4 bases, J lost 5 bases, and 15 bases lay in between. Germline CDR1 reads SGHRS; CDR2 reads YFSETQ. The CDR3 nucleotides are TGCGCCAGCAGCCGCGACTCCCCCCGGGAGACCCAGTACTTC. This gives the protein CASSRDSPRETQYF. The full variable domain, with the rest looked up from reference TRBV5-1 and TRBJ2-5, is KAGVTQTPRYLIKTRGQQVTLSCSPISGHRSVSWYQQTPGQGLQFLFEYFSETQRNKGNFPGRFSGRQFSNSRSEMNVSTLELGDSALYLCASSRDSPRETQYFGPGTRLLVL.

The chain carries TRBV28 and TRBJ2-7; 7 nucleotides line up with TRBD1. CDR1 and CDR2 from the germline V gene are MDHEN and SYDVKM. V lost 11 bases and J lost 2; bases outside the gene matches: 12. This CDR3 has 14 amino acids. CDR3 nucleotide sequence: TGTGCCTCTAACTCCGGGACAGTTCCCTACGAGCAGTACTTC. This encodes CASNSGTVPYEQYF.

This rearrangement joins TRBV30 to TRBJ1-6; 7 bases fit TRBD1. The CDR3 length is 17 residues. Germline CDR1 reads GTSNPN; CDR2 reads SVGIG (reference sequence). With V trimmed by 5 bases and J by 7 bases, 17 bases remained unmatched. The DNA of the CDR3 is TGTGCCTGGGGCCTGCTGCCGGGACAGCGGGGGAATTCACCCCTCCACTTT. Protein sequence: CAWGLLPGQRGNSPLHF.

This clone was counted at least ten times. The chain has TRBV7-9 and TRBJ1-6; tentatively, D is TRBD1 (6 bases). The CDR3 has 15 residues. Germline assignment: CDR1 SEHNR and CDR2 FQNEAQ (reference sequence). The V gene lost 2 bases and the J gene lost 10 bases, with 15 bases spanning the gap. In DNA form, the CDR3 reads TGTGCCAGCAGCTTAAGTGGGACACCTCCGTCACCCCTCCACTTT. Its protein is CASSLSGTPPSPLHF.

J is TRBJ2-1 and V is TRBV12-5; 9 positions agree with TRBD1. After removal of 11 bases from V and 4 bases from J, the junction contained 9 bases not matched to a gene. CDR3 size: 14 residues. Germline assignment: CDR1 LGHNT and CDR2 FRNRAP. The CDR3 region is CAAPRDRDYNEQFF. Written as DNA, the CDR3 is TGTGCTGCCCCCCGGGACAGGGATTACAATGAGCAGTTCTTC. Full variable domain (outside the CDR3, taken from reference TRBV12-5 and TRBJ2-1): DARVTQTPRHKVTEMGQEVTMRCQPILGHNTVFWYRQTMMQGLELLAYFRNRAPLDDSGMPKDRFSAEMPDATLATLKIQPSEPRDSAVYFCAAPRDRDYNEQFFGPGTRLTVL.

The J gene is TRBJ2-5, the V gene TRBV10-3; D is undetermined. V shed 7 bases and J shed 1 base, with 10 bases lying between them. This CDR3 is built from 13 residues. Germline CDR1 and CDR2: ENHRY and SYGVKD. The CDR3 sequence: CAINDGVQETQYF. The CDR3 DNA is TGTGCCATCAACGACGGAGTCCAAGAGACCCAGTACTTC.

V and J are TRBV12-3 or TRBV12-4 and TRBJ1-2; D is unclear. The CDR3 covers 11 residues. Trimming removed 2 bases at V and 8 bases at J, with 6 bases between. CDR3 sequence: CASSLFLGYTF. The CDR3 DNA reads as TGTGCCAGCAGTTTATTCCTGGGCTACACCTTC.

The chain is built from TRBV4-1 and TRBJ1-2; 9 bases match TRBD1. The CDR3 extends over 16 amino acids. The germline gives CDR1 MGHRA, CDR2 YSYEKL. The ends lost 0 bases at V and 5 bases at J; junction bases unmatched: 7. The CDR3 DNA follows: TGCGCCAGCAGCCAAGAAAGGACAGGGGCCAGATATGGCTACACCTTC. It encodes CASSQERTGARYGYTF.

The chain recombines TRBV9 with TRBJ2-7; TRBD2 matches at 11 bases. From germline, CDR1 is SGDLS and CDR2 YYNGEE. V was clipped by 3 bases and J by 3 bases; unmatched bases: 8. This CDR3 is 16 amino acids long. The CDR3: CASSADTSGSRYEQYF. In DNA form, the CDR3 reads TGTGCCAGCAGCGCCGATACTAGCGGGAGTCGCTACGAGCAGTACTTC.

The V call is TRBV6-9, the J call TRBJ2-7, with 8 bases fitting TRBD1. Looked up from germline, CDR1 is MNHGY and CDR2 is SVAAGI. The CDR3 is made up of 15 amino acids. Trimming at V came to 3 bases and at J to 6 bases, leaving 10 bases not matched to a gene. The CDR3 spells CASSYPPDRESEQYF. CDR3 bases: TGTGCCAGCAGTTACCCCCCGGACAGGGAGAGCGAGCAGTACTTC.

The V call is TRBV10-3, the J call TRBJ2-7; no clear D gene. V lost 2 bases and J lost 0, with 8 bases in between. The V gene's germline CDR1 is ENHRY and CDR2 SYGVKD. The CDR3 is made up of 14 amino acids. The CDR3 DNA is TGTGCCATCAGTGAGGGGCTTTCCTCCTACGAGCAGTACTTC. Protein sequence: CAISEGLSSYEQYF.

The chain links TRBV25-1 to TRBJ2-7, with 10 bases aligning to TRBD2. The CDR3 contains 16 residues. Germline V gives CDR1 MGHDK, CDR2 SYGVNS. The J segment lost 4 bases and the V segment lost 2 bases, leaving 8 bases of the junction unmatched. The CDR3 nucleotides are TGTGCCAGCAGTGAACGCCGACCTAGCGGGGGATACGAGCAGTACTTC. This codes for CASSERRPSGGYEQYF.

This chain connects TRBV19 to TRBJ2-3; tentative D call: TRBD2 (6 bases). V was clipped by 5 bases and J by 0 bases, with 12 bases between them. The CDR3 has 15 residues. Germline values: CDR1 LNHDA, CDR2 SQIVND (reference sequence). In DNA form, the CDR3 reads TGTGCCAGTAGTGGCGGGGCTTTAAGCACAGATACGCAGTATTTT. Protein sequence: CASSGGALSTDTQYF.

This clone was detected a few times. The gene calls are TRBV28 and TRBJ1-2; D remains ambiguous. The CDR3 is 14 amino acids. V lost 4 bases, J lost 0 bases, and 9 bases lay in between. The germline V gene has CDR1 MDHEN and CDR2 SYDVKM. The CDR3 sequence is CASSSRGSNYGYTF. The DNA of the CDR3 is TGTGCCAGCAGTTCCCGTGGCTCTAACTATGGCTACACCTTC.

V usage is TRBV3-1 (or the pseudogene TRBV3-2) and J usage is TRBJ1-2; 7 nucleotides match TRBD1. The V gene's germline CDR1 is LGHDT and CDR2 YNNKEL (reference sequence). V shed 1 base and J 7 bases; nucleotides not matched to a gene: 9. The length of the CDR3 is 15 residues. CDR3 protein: CASSQVSRGRGGYTF. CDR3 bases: TGTGCCAGCAGCCAAGTCAGTAGGGGGCGCGGTGGCTACACCTTC.

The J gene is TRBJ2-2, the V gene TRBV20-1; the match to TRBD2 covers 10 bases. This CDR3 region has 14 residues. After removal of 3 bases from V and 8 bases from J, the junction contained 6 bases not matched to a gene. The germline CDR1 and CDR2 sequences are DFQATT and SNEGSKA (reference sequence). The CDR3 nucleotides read TGCAGTGCTAGTGCTAGCGGGGGAGCTGGGGAGCTGTTTTTT. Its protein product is CSASASGGAGELFF.

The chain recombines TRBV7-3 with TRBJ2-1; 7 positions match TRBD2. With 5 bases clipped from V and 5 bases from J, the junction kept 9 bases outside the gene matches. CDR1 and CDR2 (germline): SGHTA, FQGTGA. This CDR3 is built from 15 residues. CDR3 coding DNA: TGTGCCAGCAGCCGAAGGTGGGGAGGGGACAATGAGCAGTTCTTC. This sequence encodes CASSRRWGGDNEQFF.

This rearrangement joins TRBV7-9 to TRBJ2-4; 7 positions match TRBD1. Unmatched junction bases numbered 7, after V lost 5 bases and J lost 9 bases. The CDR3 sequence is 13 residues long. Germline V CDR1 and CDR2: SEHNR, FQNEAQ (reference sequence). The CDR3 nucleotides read TGTGCCAGCAGCCTAGGGACAGTGGGCATTCAGTACTTC. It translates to CASSLGTVGIQYF.

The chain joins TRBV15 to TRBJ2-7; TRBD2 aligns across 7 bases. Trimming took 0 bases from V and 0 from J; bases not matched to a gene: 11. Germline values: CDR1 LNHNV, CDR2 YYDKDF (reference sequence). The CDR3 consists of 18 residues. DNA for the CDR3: TGTGCCACCAGCAGAGATGGGGTGGCGAGCGGGACCTCCTACGAGCAGTACTTC. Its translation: CATSRDGVASGTSYEQYF.

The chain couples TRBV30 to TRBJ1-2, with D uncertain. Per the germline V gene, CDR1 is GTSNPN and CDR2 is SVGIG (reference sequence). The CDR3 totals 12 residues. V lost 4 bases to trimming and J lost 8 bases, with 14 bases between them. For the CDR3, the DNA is TGTGCCTGGATAGGGAGACGTACGGGCTACACCTTC. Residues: CAWIGRRTGYTF. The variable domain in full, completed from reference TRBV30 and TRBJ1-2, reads SQTIHQWPATLVQPVGSPLSLECTVEGTSNPNLYWYRQAAGRGLQLLFYSVGIGQISSEVPQNLSASRPQDRQFILSSKKLLLSDSGFYLCAWIGRRTGYTFGSGTRLTVV.

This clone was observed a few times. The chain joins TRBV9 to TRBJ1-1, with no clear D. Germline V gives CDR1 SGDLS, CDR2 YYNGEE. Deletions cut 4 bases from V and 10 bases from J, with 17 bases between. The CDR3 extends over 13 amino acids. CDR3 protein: CASSPLSTGLAFF. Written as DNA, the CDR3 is TGTGCCAGCAGCCCCCTATCTACGGGTCTAGCTTTCTTT.